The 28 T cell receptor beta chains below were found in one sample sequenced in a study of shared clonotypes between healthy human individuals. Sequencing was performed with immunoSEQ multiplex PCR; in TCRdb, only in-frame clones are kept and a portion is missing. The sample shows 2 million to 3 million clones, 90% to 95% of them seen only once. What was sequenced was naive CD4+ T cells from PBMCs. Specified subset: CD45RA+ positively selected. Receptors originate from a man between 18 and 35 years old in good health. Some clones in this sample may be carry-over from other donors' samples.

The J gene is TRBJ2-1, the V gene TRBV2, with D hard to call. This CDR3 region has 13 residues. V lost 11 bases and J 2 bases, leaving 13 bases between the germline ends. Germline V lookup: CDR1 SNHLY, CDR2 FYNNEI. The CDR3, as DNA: TGTGCCTGGCGAGGCGGTACCTACAATGAGCAGTTCTTC. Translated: CAWRGGTYNEQFF.

DNA of the CDR3: TGTGCCAGCAGTGCTCCACCGAACACTGAAGCTTTCTTT. Translating gives CASSAPPNTEAFF. The V call is TRBV6-5, the J call TRBJ1-1; D gene uncertain. Per germline, CDR1 MNHEY and CDR2 SVGAGI. The CDR3 contains 13 residues. V was pared by 5 bases and J by 1 base, with 8 bases between.

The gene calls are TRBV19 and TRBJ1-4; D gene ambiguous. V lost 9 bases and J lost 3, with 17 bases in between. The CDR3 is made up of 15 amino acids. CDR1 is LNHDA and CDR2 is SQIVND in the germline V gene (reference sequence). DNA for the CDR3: TGTGCCAGCAGCACGGGAGGGCCCGCTAATGAAAAACTGTTTTTT. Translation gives CASSTGGPANEKLFF.

In nucleotides, the CDR3 is TGTGCCAGCACGACCCCAGGACTAGCCCCCGTCAATGAGCAGTTCTTC. Protein sequence: CASTTPGLAPVNEQFF. This rearrangement joins TRBV28 to TRBJ2-1, with TRBD2 matching over 8 bases. With V trimmed by 7 bases and J by 6 bases, 14 bases remained unmatched. The CDR3 sequence is 16 residues long. In germline, CDR1 is MDHEN, CDR2 SYDVKM.

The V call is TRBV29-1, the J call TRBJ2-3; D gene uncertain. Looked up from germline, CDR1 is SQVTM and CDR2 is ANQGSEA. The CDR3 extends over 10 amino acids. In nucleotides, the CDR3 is TGCATGACTAGCACAGATACGCAGTATTTT. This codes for CMTSTDTQYF.

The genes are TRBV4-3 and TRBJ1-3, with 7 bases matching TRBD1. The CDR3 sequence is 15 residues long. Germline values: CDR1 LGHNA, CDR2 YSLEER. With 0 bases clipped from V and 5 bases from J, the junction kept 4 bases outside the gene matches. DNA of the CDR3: TGCGCCAGCAGCCAAGAAGGGGACAGCAGAAACACCATATATTTT. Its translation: CASSQEGDSRNTIYF.

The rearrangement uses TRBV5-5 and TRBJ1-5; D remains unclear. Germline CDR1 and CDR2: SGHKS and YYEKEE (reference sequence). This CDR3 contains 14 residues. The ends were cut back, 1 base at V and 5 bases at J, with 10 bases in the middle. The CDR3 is CASSLFGVDQPQHF. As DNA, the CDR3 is TGTGCCAGCAGCTTGTTTGGGGTGGATCAGCCCCAGCATTTT. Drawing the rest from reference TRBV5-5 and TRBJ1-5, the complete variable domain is DAGVTQSPTHLIKTRGQQVTLRCSPISGHKSVSWYQQVLGQGPQFIFQYYEKEERGRGNFPDRFSARQFPNYSSELNVNALLLGDSALYLCASSLFGVDQPQHFGDGTRLSIL.

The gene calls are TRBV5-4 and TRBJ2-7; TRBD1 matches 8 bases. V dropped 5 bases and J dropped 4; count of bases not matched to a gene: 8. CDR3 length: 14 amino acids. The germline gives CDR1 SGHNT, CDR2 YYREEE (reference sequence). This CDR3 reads CASSYTGGGYEQYF. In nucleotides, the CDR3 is TGTGCCAGCAGTTACACAGGGGGTGGATACGAGCAGTACTTC.

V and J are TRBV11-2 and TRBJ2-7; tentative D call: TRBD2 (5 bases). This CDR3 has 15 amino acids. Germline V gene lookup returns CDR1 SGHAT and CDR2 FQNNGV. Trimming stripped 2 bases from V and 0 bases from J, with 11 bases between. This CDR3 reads CASSLIWESSYEQYF. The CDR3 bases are TGTGCCAGCAGCTTAATATGGGAGAGCTCCTACGAGCAGTACTTC.

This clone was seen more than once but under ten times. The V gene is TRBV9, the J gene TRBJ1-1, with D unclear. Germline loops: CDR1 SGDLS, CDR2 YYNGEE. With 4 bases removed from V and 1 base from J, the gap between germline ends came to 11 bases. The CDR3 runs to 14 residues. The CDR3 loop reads CASSPNGRNTEAFF. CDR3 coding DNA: TGTGCCAGCAGCCCTAACGGAAGGAACACTGAAGCTTTCTTT.

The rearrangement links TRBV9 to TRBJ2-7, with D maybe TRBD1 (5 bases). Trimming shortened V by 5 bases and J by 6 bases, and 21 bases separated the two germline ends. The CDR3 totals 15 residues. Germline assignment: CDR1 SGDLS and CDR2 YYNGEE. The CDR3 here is CASSQGGSSVGEQYF. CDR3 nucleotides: TGTGCCAGCAGTCAGGGCGGTTCTTCTGTGGGCGAGCAGTACTTC.

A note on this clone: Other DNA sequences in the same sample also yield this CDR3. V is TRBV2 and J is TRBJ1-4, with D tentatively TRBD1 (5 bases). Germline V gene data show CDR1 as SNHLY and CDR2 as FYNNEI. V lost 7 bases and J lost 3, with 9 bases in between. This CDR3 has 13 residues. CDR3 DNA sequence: TGTGCCAGCACCGGGACGGCTAATGAAAAACTGTTTTTT. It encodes CASTGTANEKLFF.

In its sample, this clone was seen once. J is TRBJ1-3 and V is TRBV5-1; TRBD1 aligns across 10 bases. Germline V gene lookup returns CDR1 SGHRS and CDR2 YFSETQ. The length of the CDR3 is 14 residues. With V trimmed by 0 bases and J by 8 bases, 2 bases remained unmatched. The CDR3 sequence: CASSLVGTGDTIYF. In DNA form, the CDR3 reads TGCGCCAGCAGCTTGGTCGGGACAGGGGACACCATATATTTT.

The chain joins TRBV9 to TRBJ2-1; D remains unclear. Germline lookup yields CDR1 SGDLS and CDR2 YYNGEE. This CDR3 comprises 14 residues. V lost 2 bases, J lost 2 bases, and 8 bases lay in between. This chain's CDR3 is CASSVTDTYNEQFF. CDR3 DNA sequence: TGTGCCAGCAGCGTCACAGATACCTACAATGAGCAGTTCTTC.

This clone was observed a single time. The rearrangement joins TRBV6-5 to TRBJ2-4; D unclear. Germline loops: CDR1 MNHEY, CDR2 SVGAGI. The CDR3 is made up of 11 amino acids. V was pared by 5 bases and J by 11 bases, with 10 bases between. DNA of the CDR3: TGTGCCAGCAGTGATCGACTCTTTCAGTACTTC. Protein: CASSDRLFQYF.

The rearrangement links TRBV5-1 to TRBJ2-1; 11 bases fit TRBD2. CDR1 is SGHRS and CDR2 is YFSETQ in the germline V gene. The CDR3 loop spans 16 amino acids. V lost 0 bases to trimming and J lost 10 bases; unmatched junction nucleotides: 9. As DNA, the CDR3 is TGCGCCAGCAGCTTGGGTAGCGGGAGGGCCATAAGGGAGCAGTTCTTC. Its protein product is CASSLGSGRAIREQFF.

The CDR3 nucleotides are TGTGCCAGCTCATCACTAGACGTCGAAGATACGCAGTATTTT. Its protein product is CASSSLDVEDTQYF. The rearrangement links TRBV18 to TRBJ2-3; D may be TRBD2 (5 bases). The CDR3 extends over 14 amino acids. Germline CDR1 and CDR2: KGHSH and LQKENI. The V gene lost 5 bases and the J gene lost 5 bases, with 14 bases spanning the gap.

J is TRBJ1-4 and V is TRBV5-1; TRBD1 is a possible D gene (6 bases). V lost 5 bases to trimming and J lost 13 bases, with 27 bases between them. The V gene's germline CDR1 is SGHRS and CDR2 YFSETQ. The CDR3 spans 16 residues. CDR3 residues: CASRRGGGPEIERLFF. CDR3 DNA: TGCGCCAGCAGGAGAGGGGGAGGCCCTGAAATTGAGAGACTGTTTTTT. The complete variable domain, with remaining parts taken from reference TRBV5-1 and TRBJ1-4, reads KAGVTQTPRYLIKTRGQQVTLSCSPISGHRSVSWYQQTPGQGLQFLFEYFSETQRNKGNFPGRFSGRQFSNSRSEMNVSTLELGDSALYLCASRRGGGPEIERLFFGSGTQLSVL.

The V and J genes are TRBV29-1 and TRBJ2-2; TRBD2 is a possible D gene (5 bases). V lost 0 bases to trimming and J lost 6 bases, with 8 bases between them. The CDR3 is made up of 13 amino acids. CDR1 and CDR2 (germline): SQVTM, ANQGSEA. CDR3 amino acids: CSVEDPGAGELFF. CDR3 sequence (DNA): TGCAGCGTTGAAGATCCCGGGGCCGGGGAGCTGTTTTTT.

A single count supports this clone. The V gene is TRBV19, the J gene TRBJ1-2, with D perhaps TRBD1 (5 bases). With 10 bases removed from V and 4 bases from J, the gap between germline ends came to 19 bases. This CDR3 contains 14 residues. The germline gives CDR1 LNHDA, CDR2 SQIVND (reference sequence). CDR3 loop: CATLQPGTGYGYTF. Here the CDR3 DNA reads TGTGCCACCCTCCAGCCAGGGACGGGCTATGGCTACACCTTC.

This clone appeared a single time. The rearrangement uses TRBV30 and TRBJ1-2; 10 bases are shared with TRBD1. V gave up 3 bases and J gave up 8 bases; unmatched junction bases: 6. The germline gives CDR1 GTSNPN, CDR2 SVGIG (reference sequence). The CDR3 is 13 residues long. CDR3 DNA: TGTGCCTGGAGCAGGGACAGGGGTCGGGGCTACACCTTC. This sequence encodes CAWSRDRGRGYTF.

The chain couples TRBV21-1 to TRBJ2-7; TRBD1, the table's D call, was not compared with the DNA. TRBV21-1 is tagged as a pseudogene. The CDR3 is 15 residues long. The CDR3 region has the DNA TGTGCCAGCAGCGACCGTTACAGGGGGCCGTACGAGCAGTACTTC. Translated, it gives CASSDRYRGPYEQYF.

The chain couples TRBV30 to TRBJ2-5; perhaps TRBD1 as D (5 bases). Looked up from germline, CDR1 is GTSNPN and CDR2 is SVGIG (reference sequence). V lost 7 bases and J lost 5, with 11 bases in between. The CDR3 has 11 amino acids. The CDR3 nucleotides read TGTGCCTTGGGGCTAGGGGAGACCCAGTACTTC. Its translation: CALGLGETQYF. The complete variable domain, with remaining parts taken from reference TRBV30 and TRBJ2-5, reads SQTIHQWPATLVQPVGSPLSLECTVEGTSNPNLYWYRQAAGRGLQLLFYSVGIGQISSEVPQNLSASRPQDRQFILSSKKLLLSDSGFYLCALGLGETQYFGPGTRLLVL.

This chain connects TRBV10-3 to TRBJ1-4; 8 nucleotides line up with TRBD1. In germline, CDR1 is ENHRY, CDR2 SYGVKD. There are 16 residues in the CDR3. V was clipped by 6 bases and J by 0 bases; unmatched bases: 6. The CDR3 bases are TGTGCCATCAGAGCCGGACAGGGTCCAACTAATGAAAAACTGTTTTTT. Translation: CAIRAGQGPTNEKLFF.

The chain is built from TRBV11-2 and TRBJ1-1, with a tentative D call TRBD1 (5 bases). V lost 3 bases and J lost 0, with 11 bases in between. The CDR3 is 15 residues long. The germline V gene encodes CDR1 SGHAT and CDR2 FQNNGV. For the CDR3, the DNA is TGTGCCAGCAGCTTTACGTCACAGGTGAACACTGAAGCTTTCTTT. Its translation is CASSFTSQVNTEAFF. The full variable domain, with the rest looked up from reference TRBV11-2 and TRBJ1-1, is EAGVAQSPRYKIIEKRQSVAFWCNPISGHATLYWYQQILGQGPKLLIQFQNNGVVDDSQLPKDRFSAERLKGVDSTLKIQPAKLEDSAVYLCASSFTSQVNTEAFFGQGTRLTVV.

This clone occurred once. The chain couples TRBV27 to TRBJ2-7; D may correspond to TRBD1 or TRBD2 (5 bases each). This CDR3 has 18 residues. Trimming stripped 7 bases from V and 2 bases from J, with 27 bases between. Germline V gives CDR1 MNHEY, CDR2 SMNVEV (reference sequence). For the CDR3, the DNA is TGTGCCAGCAACACGGCGTCGGGACGACTAACAAATCCCTACGAGCAGTACTTC. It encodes CASNTASGRLTNPYEQYF.

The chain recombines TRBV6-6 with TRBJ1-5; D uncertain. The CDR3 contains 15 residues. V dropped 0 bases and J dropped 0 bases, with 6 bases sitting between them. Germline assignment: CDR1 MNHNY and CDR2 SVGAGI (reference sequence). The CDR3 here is CASSYSPYSNQPQHF. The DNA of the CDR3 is TGTGCCAGCAGTTACTCGCCTTATAGCAATCAGCCCCAGCATTTT.

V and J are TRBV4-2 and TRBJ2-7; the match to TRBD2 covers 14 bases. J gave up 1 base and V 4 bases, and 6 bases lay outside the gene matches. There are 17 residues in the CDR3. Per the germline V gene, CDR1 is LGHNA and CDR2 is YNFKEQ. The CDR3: CASSRGTSGSASYEQYF. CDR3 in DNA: TGTGCCAGCAGCCGAGGGACTAGCGGGAGTGCATCCTACGAGCAGTACTTC.